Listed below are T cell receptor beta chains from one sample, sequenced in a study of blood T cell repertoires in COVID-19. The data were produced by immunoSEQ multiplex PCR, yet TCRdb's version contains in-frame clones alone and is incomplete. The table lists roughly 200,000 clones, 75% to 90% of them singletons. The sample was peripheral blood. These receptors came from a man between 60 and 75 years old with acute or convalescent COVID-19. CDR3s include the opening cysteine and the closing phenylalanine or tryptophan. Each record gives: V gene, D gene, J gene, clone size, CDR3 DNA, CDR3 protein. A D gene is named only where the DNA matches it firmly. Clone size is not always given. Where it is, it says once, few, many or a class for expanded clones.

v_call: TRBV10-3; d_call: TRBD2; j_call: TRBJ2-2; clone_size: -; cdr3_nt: TGTGCCATCGGGAATAGCGGGGGGGCCTTCGGGGAGCTGTTTTTT; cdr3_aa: CAIGNSGGAFGELFF
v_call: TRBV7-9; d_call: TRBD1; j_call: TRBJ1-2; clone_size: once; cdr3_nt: TGTGCCAGCAGCCAGGACAGGGCTAGGGGCTACACCTTC; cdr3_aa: CASSQDRARGYTF
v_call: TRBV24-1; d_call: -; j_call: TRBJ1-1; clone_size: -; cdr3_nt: TGTGCCACCACCCTGGACAGTTCAAACACTGAAGCTTTCTTT; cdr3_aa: CATTLDSSNTEAFF
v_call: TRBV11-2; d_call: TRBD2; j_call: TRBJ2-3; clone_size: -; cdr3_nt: TGTGCCAGCCGTAGGACTAGCGGGGAGGTAGATACGCAGTATTTT; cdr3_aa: CASRRTSGEVDTQYF
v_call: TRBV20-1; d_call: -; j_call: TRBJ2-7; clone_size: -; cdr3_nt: TGCAGTGCTAGTAATGTAGGGCGGGTCTTGAGCGAGCAGTACTTC; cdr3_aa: CSASNVGRVLSEQYF
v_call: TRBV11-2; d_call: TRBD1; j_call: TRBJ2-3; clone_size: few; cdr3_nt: TGTGCCAGCAGCTTTCCCGGACAGGGCCCGCAGTATTTT; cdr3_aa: CASSFPGQGPQYF
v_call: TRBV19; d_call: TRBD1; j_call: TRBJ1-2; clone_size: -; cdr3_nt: TGTGCCAGTAGTGCCCGGGGACAGGGGCATGGCTACACCTTC; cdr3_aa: CASSARGQGHGYTF
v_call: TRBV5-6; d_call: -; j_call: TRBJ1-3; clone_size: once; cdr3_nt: TGTGCCAGCAGCCCCCTGTCCCGTCCCTCCTCTGGAAACACCATATATTTT; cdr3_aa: CASSPLSRPSSGNTIYF
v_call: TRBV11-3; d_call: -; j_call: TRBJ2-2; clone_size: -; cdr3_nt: TGTGCCAGCAGCCAGTACACCGGGGAGCTGTTTTTT; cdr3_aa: CASSQYTGELFF
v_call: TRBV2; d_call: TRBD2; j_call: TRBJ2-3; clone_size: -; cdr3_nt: TGTGCCAGCAGGGGGCTAGCGGGAGGCACAGATACGCAGTATTTT; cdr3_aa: CASRGLAGGTDTQYF
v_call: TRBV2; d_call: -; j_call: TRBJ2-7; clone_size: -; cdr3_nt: TGTGCCGGATGGGAGGAAGGACAACCCCACGAGCAGTACTTC; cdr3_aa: CAGWEEGQPHEQYF
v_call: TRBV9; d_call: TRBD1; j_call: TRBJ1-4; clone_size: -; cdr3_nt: TGTGCCAGCAGCGTAGCGACAGGGGGGAATGAAAAACTGTTTTTT; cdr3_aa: CASSVATGGNEKLFF
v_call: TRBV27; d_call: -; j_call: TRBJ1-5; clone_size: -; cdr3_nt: TGTGCCAGCAGTTACCGGGAGGGCAATCAGCCCCAGCATTTT; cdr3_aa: CASSYREGNQPQHF
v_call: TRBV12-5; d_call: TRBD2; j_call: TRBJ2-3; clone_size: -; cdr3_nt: TGTGCTAGTGGTTTGATTAGCGGGGGCACAGATACGCAGTATTTT; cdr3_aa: CASGLISGGTDTQYF
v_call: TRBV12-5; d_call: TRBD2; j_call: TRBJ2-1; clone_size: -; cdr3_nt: TGTGCTAGTGGTGGGACTAGCGGGGGGGGTACCTACAATGAGCAGTTCTTC; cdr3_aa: CASGGTSGGGTYNEQFF
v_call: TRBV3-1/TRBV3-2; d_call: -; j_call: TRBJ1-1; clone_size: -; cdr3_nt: TGTGCCAGCAGAGAGGGGGTAGAAGCTTTCTTT; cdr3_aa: CASREGVEAFF
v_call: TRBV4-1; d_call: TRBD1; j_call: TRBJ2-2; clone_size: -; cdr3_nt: TGCGCCAGCAGCCAAGAAAGGGGGACAGGGAGCCGTGGCGGGGAGCTGTTTTTT; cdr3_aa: CASSQERGTGSRGGELFF
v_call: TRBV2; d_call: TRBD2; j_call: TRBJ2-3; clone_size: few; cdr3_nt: TGTGCCAGCAGTGGTGGGACTAGCGTGGGTATATACACAGATACGCAGTATTTT; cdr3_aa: CASSGGTSVGIYTDTQYF
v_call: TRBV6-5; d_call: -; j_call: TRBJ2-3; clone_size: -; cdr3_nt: TGTGCCAGCACTGGGAAGGGCAGGGCAACAGATACGCAGTATTTT; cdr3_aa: CASTGKGRATDTQYF
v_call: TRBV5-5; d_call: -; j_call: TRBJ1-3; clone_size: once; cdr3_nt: TGTGCCAGCAGCTTTGGCCACAGGGACCCCGCTGGAAACACCATATATTTT; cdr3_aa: CASSFGHRDPAGNTIYF
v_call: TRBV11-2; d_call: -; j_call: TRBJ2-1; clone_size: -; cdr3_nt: TGTGCCAGCAGGGCTGTCGCCTCCTACAATGAGCAGTTCTTC; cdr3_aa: CASRAVASYNEQFF
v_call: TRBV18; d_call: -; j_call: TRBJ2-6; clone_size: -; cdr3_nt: TGTGCCAGCTCTCCCTGGGGAGCTCCCTCTGGGGCCAACGTCCTGACTTTC; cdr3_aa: CASSPWGAPSGANVLTF
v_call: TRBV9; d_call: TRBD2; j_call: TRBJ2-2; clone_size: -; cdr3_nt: TGTGCCAGCAGCCCCGGGACTAGCTTCGCCGGGGAGCTGTTTTTT; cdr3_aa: CASSPGTSFAGELFF
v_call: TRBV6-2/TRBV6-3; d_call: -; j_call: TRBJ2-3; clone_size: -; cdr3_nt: TGTGCCAGCAGTAACAGGGCCACAGATACGCAGTATTTT; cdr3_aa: CASSNRATDTQYF
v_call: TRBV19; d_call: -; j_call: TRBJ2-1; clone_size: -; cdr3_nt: TGTGCCAGTACCGCCGGGACACTTAACTACAATGAGCAGTTCTTC; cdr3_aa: CASTAGTLNYNEQFF
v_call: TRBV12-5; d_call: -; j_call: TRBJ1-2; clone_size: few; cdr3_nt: TGTGCTAGTGGTTTGGTACTCGTTTTAGGTGGGGGGAGTAACTATGGCTACACCTTC; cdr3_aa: CASGLVLVLGGGSNYGYTF
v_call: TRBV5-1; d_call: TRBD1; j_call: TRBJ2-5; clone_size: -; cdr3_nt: TGCGCCACCAGGACAGGGAGTCATGAGGAGACCCAGTACTTC; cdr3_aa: CATRTGSHEETQYF
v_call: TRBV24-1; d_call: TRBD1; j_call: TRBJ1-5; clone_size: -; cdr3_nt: TGTGCCACCAGTGATTTGCAGCTTGGACAGGGGAATCAGCCCCAGCATTTT; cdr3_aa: CATSDLQLGQGNQPQHF
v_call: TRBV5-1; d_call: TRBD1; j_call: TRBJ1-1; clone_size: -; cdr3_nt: TGCGCCAGCAGCTTAATAGGACAGGGGGGCACTGAAGCTTTCTTT; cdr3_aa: CASSLIGQGGTEAFF
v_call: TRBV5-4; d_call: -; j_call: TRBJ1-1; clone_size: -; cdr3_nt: TGTGCCAGCAGCGAGGGAGGGAACACTGAAGCTTTCTTT; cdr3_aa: CASSEGGNTEAFF
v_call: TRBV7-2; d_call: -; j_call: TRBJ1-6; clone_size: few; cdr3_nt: TGTGCCAGCAGCGCCCACAGGGTGAAGAATTCACCCCTCCACTTT; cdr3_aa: CASSAHRVKNSPLHF
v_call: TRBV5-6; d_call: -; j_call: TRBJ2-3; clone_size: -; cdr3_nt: TGTGCCAGCAGCTTGGGGACTGCCACAGATACGCAGTATTTT; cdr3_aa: CASSLGTATDTQYF
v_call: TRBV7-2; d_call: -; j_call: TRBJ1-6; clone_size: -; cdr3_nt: TGTGCCAGCAGCCTCACCCCAGGGCTTGGTTCACCCCTCCACTTT; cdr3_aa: CASSLTPGLGSPLHF
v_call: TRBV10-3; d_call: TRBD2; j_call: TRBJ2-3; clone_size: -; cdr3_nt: TGTGCCATCATGAGCGGGGATTTTAGCACAGATACGCAGTATTTT; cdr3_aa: CAIMSGDFSTDTQYF
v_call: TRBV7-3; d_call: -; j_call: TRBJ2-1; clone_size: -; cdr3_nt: TGTGCCAGCAGCTTAGCAGGCGGACTACCCTACAATGAGCAGTTCTTC; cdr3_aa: CASSLAGGLPYNEQFF
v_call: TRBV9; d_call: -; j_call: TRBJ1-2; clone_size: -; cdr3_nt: TGTGCCAGCAGCGCAGGGGACGGGACCTCCTATGGCTACACCTTC; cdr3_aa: CASSAGDGTSYGYTF
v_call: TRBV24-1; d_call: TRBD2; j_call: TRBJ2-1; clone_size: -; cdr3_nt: TGTGCCACCTCTATAGCGGGCAGCTCCTACAATGAGCAGTTCTTC; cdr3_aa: CATSIAGSSYNEQFF
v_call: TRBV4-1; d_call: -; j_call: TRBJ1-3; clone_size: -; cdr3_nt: TGCGCCAGCAGCCAACCGACAGGATCTGGAAACACCATATATTTT; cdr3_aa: CASSQPTGSGNTIYF
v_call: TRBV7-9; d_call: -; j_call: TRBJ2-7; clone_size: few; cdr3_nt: TGTGCCAGCAGCCTTACCTACGAGCAGTACTTC; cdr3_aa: CASSLTYEQYF
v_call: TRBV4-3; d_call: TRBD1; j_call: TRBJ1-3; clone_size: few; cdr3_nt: TGCGCCAGCAGCCAAGATGGACAGGGGGCATACGGAAACACCATATATTTT; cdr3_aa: CASSQDGQGAYGNTIYF
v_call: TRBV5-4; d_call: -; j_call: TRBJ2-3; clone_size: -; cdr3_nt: TGTGCCAGCAGCTCAGAACGGGGGGCACGAGATACGCAGTATTTT; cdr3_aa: CASSSERGARDTQYF
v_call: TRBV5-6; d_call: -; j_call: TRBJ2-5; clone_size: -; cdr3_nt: TGTGCCAGCAGCTCTCAAAACCAGGAGACCCAGTACTTC; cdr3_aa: CASSSQNQETQYF
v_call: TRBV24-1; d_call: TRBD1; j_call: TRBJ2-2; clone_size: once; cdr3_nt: TGTGCCACCAGTGATTCCACGGACAGGAGCCTGGGGGAGCTGTTTTTT; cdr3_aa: CATSDSTDRSLGELFF
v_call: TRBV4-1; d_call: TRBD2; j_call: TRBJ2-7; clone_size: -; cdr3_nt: TGCGCCAGCAACCTTAGGGGACTAGCGGGAGAAAAGTACTTC; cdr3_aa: CASNLRGLAGEKYF
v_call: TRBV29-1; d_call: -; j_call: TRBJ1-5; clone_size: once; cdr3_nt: TGCAGCGTTGAAGTAAACAGGAAGGAGCCCCAGCATTTT; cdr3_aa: CSVEVNRKEPQHF
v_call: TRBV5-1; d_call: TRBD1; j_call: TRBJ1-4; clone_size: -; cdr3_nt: TGCGCCAGCAGCTTGAGAAACAGGGGGCATGAAAAACTGTTTTTT; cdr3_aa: CASSLRNRGHEKLFF